This T cell receptor (beta chain) stems from a study of T cell repertoires in aging, cancer and after chemotherapy. Study overall: Glioblastoma patients receiving temozolomide-based therapy gave paired samples before and after chemotherapy.

Amplification of TCR beta used genomic DNA extracted from peripheral blood. This clonotype has more than one count but fewer than ten. Its specificity is unknown. Study-wide results and limits: Compared with age-matched healthy donors, untreated hematological or solid cancer patients showed higher blood TCR clonality. In each cancer cohort, median generation probability increased across chemotherapy, suggesting thymic output rebounded.

Rearranged V-D-J TRB sequences were amplified with a mixed TRB-A/B primer pool. TCRdb re-analysed the multiplex PCR reads in MiXCR, keeping a single row per CDR3 protein. The repertoire holds around 2,700 distinct CDR3 sequences, around 25% seen once, with approximately 53% in the top ten. This CDR3 spans 15 amino acids. The V end lost 2 bases, the J end lost 9 bases, and 18 bases lay between the germline ends. Germline lookup yields CDR1 SGHDT and CDR2 YYEEEE. Sequencing was carried out using blood. J is TRBJ2-1 and V is TRBV5-6; possibly TRBD2 for D (6 bases). This sequence originates from a human donor with a solid tumor. The CDR3 coding sequence is TGTGCCAGCAGCTTTGCGGGACCCCCCCCTCCTGAGCAGTTCTTC. Its translation is CASSFAGPPPPEQFF.